This note documents a single T cell receptor beta chain sequence. Its matching antigen is unknown. This sample was taken from a study of T cell responses to AZD1222 COVID-19 vaccine. Findings and caveats of the study: Donors were mostly white British, more females; clonal diversity possibly underestimated.

Data came from immunoSEQ multiplex PCR; TCRdb stores just in-frame clones and leaves some out. Of about 94,000 clones listed, around nine tenths are singletons. The CDR3 runs 17 residues. The V gene's germline CDR1 is SGDLS and CDR2 YYNGEE. With V trimmed by 0 bases and J by 1 base, 7 bases remained unmatched. The chain carries TRBV9 and TRBJ2-5, with 9 nucleotides matching TRBD2. This material consisted of peripheral blood, taken on day 0 of AZD1222 vaccination. The sequence was collected from an adult in good health. The CDR3 DNA sequence: TGTGCCAGCAGCGTAGACCCTAGCGGGGACCTCCAAGAGACCCAGTACTTC. This sequence encodes CASSVDPSGDLQETQYF. The full variable domain, its missing parts supplied by reference TRBV9 and TRBJ2-5, is DSGVTQTPKHLITATGQRVTLRCSPRSGDLSVYWYQQSLDQGLQFLIQYYNGEERAKGNILERFSAQQFPDLHSELNLSSLELGDSALYFCASSVDPSGDLQETQYFGPGTRLLVL.